The 9 T cell receptor beta chains below were found in one sample sequenced in a study of OX40 agonist ivuxolimab in advanced cancers. Method: immunoSEQ multiplex PCR; TCRdb's copy keeps in-frame clones and lacks some. The top ten clones hold about 0.81% of a sample with some 100,000 clones, under 95% of them seen once. The material was CD4+ or CD8+ T cells sorted from blood, obtained in a trial of the OX40 agonist ivuxolimab. The receptors were sampled from an adult with an advanced solid tumor such as melanoma, head and neck, liver or kidney cancer.

For the CDR3, the DNA is TGTGCCTGGAGTCGGGGGGCAGTAAGTCAGCCCCAGCATTTT. Its translation is CAWSRGAVSQPQHF. The chain joins TRBV30 to TRBJ1-5; maybe TRBD1 (6 bases). V lost 2 bases and J 6 bases, leaving 14 bases between the germline ends. CDR3 length: 14 amino acids. Germline values: CDR1 GTSNPN, CDR2 SVGIG (reference sequence).

This sequence joins TRBV7-3 and TRBJ2-3; no definite D call. The germline gives CDR1 SGHTA, CDR2 FQGTGA. V was shortened by 5 bases and J by 8 bases, with 14 bases between the two germline ends. This CDR3 is built from 13 residues. This CDR3 reads CASSPTTTGTQYF. CDR3 nucleotide sequence: TGTGCCAGCAGCCCAACCACTACGGGTACGCAGTATTTT.

This chain connects TRBV6-5 to TRBJ1-2; 7 bases align to TRBD1. J was trimmed by 1 base and V by 11 bases; bases with no gene match: 4. CDR3 length equals 12 residues. The germline V gene encodes CDR1 MNHEY and CDR2 SVGAGI. This chain's CDR3 is CAVNRGNYGYTF. The CDR3 DNA reads TGTGCCGTAAACAGGGGTAACTATGGCTACACCTTC.

The chain has TRBV20-1 and TRBJ2-7; unclear D gene. The CDR3 totals 11 residues. With 1 base removed from V and 10 bases from J, the gap between germline ends came to 11 bases. The germline V gene encodes CDR1 DFQATT and CDR2 SNEGSKA (reference sequence). CDR3 amino acids: CSARGQSVQYF. In DNA form, the CDR3 reads TGCAGTGCTAGAGGTCAGTCAGTACAGTACTTC.

The chain is built from TRBV10-3 and TRBJ1-1, with D perhaps matching TRBD1 (5 bases). Germline V CDR1 and CDR2: ENHRY, SYGVKD. There are 12 residues in the CDR3. Trimming cost V 6 bases and J 5 bases, with 10 bases left between them. Written as DNA, the CDR3 is TGTGCCATCAGGGGGGAAGTAACTGAAGCTTTCTTT. Translation gives CAIRGEVTEAFF.

The rearrangement links TRBV5-1 to TRBJ2-7; possible D gene TRBD2, 5 bases. V dropped 4 bases and J dropped 6 bases, with 11 bases sitting between them. The CDR3 spans 12 residues. The germline V gene has CDR1 SGHRS and CDR2 YFSETQ. The CDR3 nucleotides are TGCGCCAGCAGCGACCAAGGAGGCGAGCAGTACTTC. Protein product: CASSDQGGEQYF.

The genes are TRBV4-2 and TRBJ2-7, with D unclear. There are 15 residues in the CDR3. Germline lookup yields CDR1 LGHNA and CDR2 YNFKEQ. The V and J ends lost 1 base and 4 bases respectively, with 14 bases between them. CDR3 loop: CASSQVGDLAYEQYF. DNA for the CDR3: TGTGCCAGCAGCCAAGTTGGAGACTTAGCTTACGAGCAGTACTTC.

The chain uses TRBV4-2 and TRBJ2-7; no reliable D call. The CDR3 contains 15 residues. Germline CDR1 and CDR2: LGHNA and YNFKEQ. Trimming cost V 0 bases and J 4 bases, with 13 bases left between them. CDR3 sequence: CASSQEARALYEQYF. The CDR3 DNA is TGTGCCAGCAGCCAAGAGGCTAGGGCCCTTTACGAGCAGTACTTC.

CDR3: CASSPREGQIGETQYF. CDR3 DNA sequence: TGTGCCAGCAGCCCGCGGGAGGGACAGATAGGAGAGACCCAGTACTTC. This rearrangement joins TRBV14 to TRBJ2-5; 9 bases fit TRBD2. Germline V lookup: CDR1 SGHDN, CDR2 FVKESK. This CDR3 has 16 amino acids. V lost 4 bases to trimming and J lost 4 bases; unmatched junction nucleotides: 10.